The T cell receptor (beta chain) under discussion was sequenced for a study of identical twins. The CDR3 extends over 13 amino acids. Germline values: CDR1 DFQATT, CDR2 SNEGSKA (reference sequence). Trimming removed 5 bases from V and 1 base from J, with 11 bases in between. TCRdb itself ran the 5' RACE reads through MiXCR, one entry per CDR3 protein. The table has approximately 280,000 distinct CDR3 sequences, about 8.3% seen once. This clonotype occurred a few times. These data also featured in a second study, about yellow fever vaccine responses in identical twins.

The rearrangement uses TRBV20-1 and TRBJ1-2; maybe TRBD1 (5 bases). The material sequenced was memory (CD45RO+) T cells sorted from blood. This sequence was found in a woman aged 18-29 years in good health. CDR3 loop: CSAGDGFNYGYTF. The CDR3 DNA sequence: TGCAGTGCTGGGGACGGTTTTAACTATGGCTACACCTTC.